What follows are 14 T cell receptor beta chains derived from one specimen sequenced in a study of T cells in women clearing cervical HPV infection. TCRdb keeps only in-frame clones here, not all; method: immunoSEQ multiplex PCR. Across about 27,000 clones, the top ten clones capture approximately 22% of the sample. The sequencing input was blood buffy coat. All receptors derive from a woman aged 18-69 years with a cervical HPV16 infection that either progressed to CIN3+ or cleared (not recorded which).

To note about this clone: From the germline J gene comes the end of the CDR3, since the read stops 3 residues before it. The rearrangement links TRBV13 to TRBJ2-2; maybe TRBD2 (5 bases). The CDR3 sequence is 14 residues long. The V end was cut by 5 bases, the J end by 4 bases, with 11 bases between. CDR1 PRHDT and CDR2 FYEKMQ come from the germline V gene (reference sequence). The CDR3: CASSPQRVTGELFF. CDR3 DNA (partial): TGTGCCAGCAGCCCACAGAGGGTCACCGGGGAG.

The sequenced CDR3 bases are TGCAGTGCTAGAGGACTAGCGGACTACAATGAG. It encodes CSARGLADYNE. The CDR3 in full is CSARGLADYNEQFF. The chain recombines TRBV20-1 with TRBJ2-1; 9 bases are shared with TRBD2. Sequencing ends 3 residues short of the CDR3 end; the germline J gene provides the rest. CDR3 length: 14 residues. CDR1 is DFQATT, CDR2 SNEGSKA, per germline (reference sequence). Unmatched junction bases numbered 1, after V lost 1 base and J lost 3 bases.

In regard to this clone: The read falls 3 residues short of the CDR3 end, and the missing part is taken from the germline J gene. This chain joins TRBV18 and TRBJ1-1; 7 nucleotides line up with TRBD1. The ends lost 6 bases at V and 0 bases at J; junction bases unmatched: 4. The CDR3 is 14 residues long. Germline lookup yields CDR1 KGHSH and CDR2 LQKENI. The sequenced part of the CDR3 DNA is TGTGCCAGCTCTCCGGGACAGATGAACACTGAA. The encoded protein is CASSPGQMNTE. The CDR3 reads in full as CASSPGQMNTEAFF. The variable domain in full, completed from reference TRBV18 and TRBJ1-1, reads NAGVMQNPRHLVRRRGQEARLRCSPMKGHSHVYWYRQLPEEGLKFMVYLQKENIIDESGMPKERFSAEFPKEGPSILRIQQVVRGDSAAYFCASSPGQMNTEAFFGQGTRLTVV.

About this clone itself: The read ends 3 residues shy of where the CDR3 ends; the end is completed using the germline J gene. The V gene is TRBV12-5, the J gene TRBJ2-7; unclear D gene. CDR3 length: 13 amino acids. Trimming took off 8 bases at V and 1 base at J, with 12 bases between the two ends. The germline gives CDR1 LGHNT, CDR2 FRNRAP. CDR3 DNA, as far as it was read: TGTGCTAGTCGCCAGAGAGAATCCTACGAG. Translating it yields CASRQRESYE. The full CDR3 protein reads CASRQRESYEQYF.

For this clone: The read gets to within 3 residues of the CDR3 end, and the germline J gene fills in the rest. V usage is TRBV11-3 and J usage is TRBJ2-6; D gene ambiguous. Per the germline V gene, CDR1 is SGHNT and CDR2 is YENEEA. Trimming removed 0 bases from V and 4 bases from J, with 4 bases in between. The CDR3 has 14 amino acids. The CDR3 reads CASSLDQGANVLTF. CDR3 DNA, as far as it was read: TGTGCCAGCAGCTTAGATCAGGGGGCCAACGTC.

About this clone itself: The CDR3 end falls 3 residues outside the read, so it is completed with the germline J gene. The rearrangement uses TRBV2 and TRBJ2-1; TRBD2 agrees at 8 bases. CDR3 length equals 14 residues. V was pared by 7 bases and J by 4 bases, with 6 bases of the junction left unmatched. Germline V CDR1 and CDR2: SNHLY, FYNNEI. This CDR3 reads CASMREETYNEQFF. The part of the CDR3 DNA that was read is TGTGCCAGCATGCGGGAGGAAACTTACAATGAG.

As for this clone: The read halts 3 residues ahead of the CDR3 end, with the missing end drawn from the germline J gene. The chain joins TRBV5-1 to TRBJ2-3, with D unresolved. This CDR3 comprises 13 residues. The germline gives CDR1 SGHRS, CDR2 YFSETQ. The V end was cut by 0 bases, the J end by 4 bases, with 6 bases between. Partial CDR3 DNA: TGCGCCAGCAGCTTGGCCGGGTCAGATACG. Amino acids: CASSLAGSDT. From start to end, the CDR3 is CASSLAGSDTQYF.

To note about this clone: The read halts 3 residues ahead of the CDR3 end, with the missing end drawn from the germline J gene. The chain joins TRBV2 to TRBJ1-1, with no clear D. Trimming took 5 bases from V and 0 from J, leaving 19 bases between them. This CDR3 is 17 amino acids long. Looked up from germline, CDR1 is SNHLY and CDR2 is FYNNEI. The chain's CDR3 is CASSTPSIIEVNTEAFF. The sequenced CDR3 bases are TGTGCCAGCAGTACGCCCAGTATAATTGAAGTGAACACTGAA.

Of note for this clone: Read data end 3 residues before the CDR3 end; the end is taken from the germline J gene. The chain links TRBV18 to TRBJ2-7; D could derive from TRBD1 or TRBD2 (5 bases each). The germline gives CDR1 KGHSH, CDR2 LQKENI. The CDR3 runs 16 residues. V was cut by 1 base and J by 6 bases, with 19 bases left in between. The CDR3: CASSPQAPRGSSEQYF. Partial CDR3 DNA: TGTGCCAGCTCACCACAGGCTCCGAGGGGATCGAGCGAG.

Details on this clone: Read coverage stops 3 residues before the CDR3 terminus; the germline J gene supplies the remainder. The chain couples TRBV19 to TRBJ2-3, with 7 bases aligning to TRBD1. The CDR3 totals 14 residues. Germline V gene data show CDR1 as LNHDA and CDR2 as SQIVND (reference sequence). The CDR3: CASSATGLGQPQYF. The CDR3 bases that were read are TGTGCCAGTAGTGCGACAGGGTTGGGTCAGCCG. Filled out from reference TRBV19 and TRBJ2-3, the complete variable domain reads DGGITQSPKYLFRKEGQNVTLSCEQNLNHDAMYWYRQDPGQGLRLIYYSQIVNDFQKGDIAEGYSVSREKKESFPLTVTSAQKNPTAFYLCASSATGLGQPQYFGPGTRLTVL.

The sequenced part of the CDR3 DNA is TGCGCCAGCAGCTTGGGGGCCGTCAATGAG. It yields the protein CASSLGAVNE. The entire CDR3 sequence reads CASSLGAVNEQFF. The gene calls are TRBV5-1 and TRBJ2-1; D not resolved. The read is 3 residues too short to cover the CDR3 end, so that end is filled in from the germline J gene. Trimming removed 0 bases from V and 6 bases from J, with 7 bases in between. The CDR3 spans 13 residues. Germline V CDR1 and CDR2: SGHRS, YFSETQ.

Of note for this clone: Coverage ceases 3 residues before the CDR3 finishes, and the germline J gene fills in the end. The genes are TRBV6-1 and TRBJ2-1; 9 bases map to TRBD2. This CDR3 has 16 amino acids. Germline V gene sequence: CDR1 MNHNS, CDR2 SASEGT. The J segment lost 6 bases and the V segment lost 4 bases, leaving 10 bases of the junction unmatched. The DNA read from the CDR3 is TGTGCCAGCAGTGGTAGTGCGGGAGGGCCACGCAATGAG. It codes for CASSGSAGGPRNE. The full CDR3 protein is CASSGSAGGPRNEQFF.

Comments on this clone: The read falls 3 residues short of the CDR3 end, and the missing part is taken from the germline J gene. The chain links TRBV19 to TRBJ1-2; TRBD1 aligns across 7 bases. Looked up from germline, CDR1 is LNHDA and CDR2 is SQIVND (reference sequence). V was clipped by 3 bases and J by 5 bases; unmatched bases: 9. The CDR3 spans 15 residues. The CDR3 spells CASSIGILGQYGYTF. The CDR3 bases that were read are TGTGCCAGTAGTATCGGGATTTTGGGACAGTATGGC.

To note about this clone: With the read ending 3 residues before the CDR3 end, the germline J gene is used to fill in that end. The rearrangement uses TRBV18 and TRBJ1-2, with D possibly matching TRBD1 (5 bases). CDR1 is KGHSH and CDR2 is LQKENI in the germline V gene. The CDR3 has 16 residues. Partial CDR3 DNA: TGTGCCAGCTCACCTGGTGGGACTAGCGGCAACAATGAC. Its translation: CASSPGGTSGNND. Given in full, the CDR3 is CASSPGGTSGNNDYTF.